The 28 T cell receptor beta chains in this list originate from one sample, sequenced in a study of blood T cell repertoires in COVID-19. Sequencing was performed with immunoSEQ multiplex PCR; in TCRdb, only in-frame clones are kept and a portion is missing. The repertoire consists of fewer than 450,000 clones, with about 90% occurring once and the leading ten covering roughly 0.94%. Sequencing was performed on PBMCs or T cells enriched from blood (not recorded which). The receptors here all came from a woman under 40 who had recovered from COVID-19.

The rearrangement joins TRBV4-1 to TRBJ1-2; possible D gene TRBD1, 6 bases. Deletions cut 4 bases from V and 4 bases from J, with 10 bases between. The V gene's germline CDR1 is MGHRA and CDR2 YSYEKL. CDR3 length: 13 amino acids. The CDR3 DNA reads as TGCGCCAGCAGCCCGCAGGGGAGCTATGGCTACACCTTC. This sequence encodes CASSPQGSYGYTF.

The rearrangement joins TRBV28 to TRBJ2-6; 7 bases are shared with TRBD1. The J segment lost 1 base and the V segment lost 5 bases, leaving 2 bases of the junction unmatched. Germline loops: CDR1 MDHEN, CDR2 SYDVKM. This CDR3 is built from 15 residues. The CDR3 spells CASSPQGSGANVLTF. DNA for the CDR3: TGTGCCAGCAGTCCACAGGGGTCTGGGGCCAACGTCCTGACTTTC.

V usage is TRBV7-2 and J usage is TRBJ1-6; no reliable D call. This CDR3 contains 14 residues. V was cut by 2 bases and J by 6 bases, with 8 bases left in between. Germline CDR1 and CDR2: SGHTA and FQGNSA. The CDR3 coding sequence is TGTGCCAGCAGCTTAAGCGGAAGTAATTCACCCCTCCACTTT. It codes for CASSLSGSNSPLHF.

The chain joins TRBV10-2 to TRBJ1-2; the match to TRBD1 covers 11 bases. The CDR3 spans 22 residues. The germline V gene has CDR1 WSHSY and CDR2 SAAADI. V trimming: 8 bases; J trimming: 2 bases; junction bases outside the gene matches: 28. The chain's CDR3 is CASLQHPGQGDLRGRGNYGYTF. The DNA for the CDR3 is TGCGCCAGCTTACAGCACCCGGGACAGGGGGACCTAAGGGGGCGAGGAAACTATGGCTACACCTTC.

The chain recombines TRBV6-5 with TRBJ2-3, with 7 bases identical to TRBD2. The CDR3 runs 13 residues. The germline gives CDR1 MNHEY, CDR2 SVGAGI. V lost 8 bases and J lost 3; bases outside the gene matches: 5. The DNA of the CDR3 is TGTGCCAGCGGGGGGGTTTGGACAGATACGCAGTATTTT. It encodes CASGGVWTDTQYF.

The V call is TRBV24-1, the J call TRBJ1-5; D is perhaps TRBD1 (5 bases). Germline CDR1 is KGHDR and CDR2 is SFDVKD. V lost 4 bases and J 7 bases, leaving 7 bases between the germline ends. This CDR3 is 12 amino acids long. CDR3 in DNA: TGTGCCACCAGTGAAAAGGGGCAGCCCCAGCATTTT. Residues: CATSEKGQPQHF.

This clone has only one observation. The rearrangement uses TRBV27 and TRBJ2-1; 7 bases are a match to TRBD2. With 0 bases clipped from V and 8 bases from J, the junction kept 7 bases outside the gene matches. Germline V gene lookup returns CDR1 MNHEY and CDR2 SMNVEV (reference sequence). This CDR3 contains 15 residues. The CDR3 DNA reads as TGTGCCAGCAGTTTATCGTTGCGGGGGATCGATGAGCAGTTCTTC. Protein: CASSLSLRGIDEQFF.

This sequence joins TRBV9 and TRBJ1-5; D is undetermined. This CDR3 has 14 amino acids. Germline lookup yields CDR1 SGDLS and CDR2 YYNGEE. Trimming took 4 bases from V and 2 from J, leaving 10 bases between them. CDR3 region: CASSPGVGNQPQHF. As DNA, the CDR3 is TGTGCCAGCAGCCCCGGAGTAGGCAATCAGCCCCAGCATTTT.

The V and J genes are TRBV19 and TRBJ2-2; TRBD2 aligns across 11 bases. Germline V gene sequence: CDR1 LNHDA, CDR2 SQIVND (reference sequence). The V segment lost 3 bases and the J segment 2 bases; nucleotides outside the gene matches: 8. This CDR3 has 18 amino acids. The CDR3 region has the DNA TGTGCCAGTAGTATTGGAGGGCTAGCGGGGGGTAACACCGGGGAGCTGTTTTTT. Its translation: CASSIGGLAGGNTGELFF.

This chain connects TRBV7-9 to TRBJ2-7, with 7 bases that match TRBD2. V was pared by 7 bases and J by 7 bases, with 4 bases of the junction left unmatched. CDR1 is SEHNR, CDR2 FQNEAQ, per germline (reference sequence). The length of the CDR3 is 11 residues. CDR3 loop: CASTYGREQYF. The DNA of the CDR3 is TGTGCCAGCACCTACGGGAGGGAGCAGTACTTC. Filled out from reference TRBV7-9 and TRBJ2-7, the complete variable domain reads DTGVSQNPRHKITKRGQNVTFRCDPISEHNRLYWYRQTLGQGPEFLTYFQNEAQLEKSRLLSDRFSAERPKGSFSTLEIQRTEQGDSAMYLCASTYGREQYFGPGTRLTVT.

The chain employs TRBV7-9 and TRBJ2-3, with a tentative D call TRBD1 (7 bases). The ends were cut back, 1 base at V and 3 bases at J, with 14 bases in the middle. This CDR3 is built from 16 residues. Germline V gives CDR1 SEHNR, CDR2 FQNEAQ (reference sequence). Written as DNA, the CDR3 is TGTGCCAGCAGCTTAGGCCGGGGGACAGTTACAGATACGCAGTATTTT. It yields the protein CASSLGRGTVTDTQYF.

The chain employs TRBV7-2 and TRBJ2-3; 12 bases fit TRBD2. Germline V lookup: CDR1 SGHTA, CDR2 FQGNSA. J lost 0 bases, V lost 4 bases, and 2 bases had no gene match. The CDR3 extends over 16 amino acids. This chain's CDR3 is CASSSGLAGSTDTQYF. The CDR3 DNA reads TGTGCCAGCAGCTCCGGACTAGCGGGGAGCACAGATACGCAGTATTTT.

J is TRBJ1-4 and V is TRBV28, with D unclear. Between the trimmed V and J ends, which lost 3 bases and 4 bases, there was a span of 9 bases. The CDR3 is 14 residues long. Germline loops: CDR1 MDHEN, CDR2 SYDVKM. For the CDR3, the DNA is TGTGCCAGCAGTTTCTACGAGGGTAATGAAAAACTGTTTTTT. Its translation is CASSFYEGNEKLFF.

The CDR3 is CAWSEGPGTGANQPQHF. The DNA for the CDR3 is TGTGCCTGGAGTGAAGGTCCCGGGACAGGGGCAAATCAGCCCCAGCATTTT. The rearrangement links TRBV30 to TRBJ1-5; 10 bases align to TRBD1. Trimming removed 1 base from V and 4 bases from J; junction bases left unmatched: 10. Germline-derived CDR1 and CDR2 are GTSNPN and SVGIG (reference sequence). This CDR3 region has 17 residues.

The chain combines TRBV18 with TRBJ1-4; possible D gene TRBD1, 6 bases. V lost 0 bases to trimming and J lost 3 bases, with 8 bases between them. This CDR3 region has 15 residues. Per the germline V gene, CDR1 is KGHSH and CDR2 is LQKENI. CDR3 region: CASSPPNRANEKLFF. In DNA form, the CDR3 reads TGTGCCAGCTCACCACCGAACAGGGCTAATGAAAAACTGTTTTTT.

The chain uses TRBV9 and TRBJ2-3, with TRBD2 identical over 15 bases. Germline values: CDR1 SGDLS, CDR2 YYNGEE. The CDR3 totals 17 residues. V gave up 4 bases and J gave up 5 bases; unmatched junction bases: 8. As DNA, the CDR3 is TGTGCCAGCAGCCCAAGGACTAGCGGGGGGGTGGAAGATACGCAGTATTTT. Amino acids: CASSPRTSGGVEDTQYF.

V gene TRBV6-5 combines with J gene TRBJ1-5; 10 nucleotides match TRBD1. This CDR3 has 15 residues. V dropped 4 bases and J dropped 7; count of bases not matched to a gene: 7. Germline CDR1 MNHEY, CDR2 SVGAGI. The CDR3 reads CASSLPGQGRQPQHF. The CDR3 DNA sequence: TGTGCCAGCAGTTTACCGGGACAGGGGAGGCAGCCCCAGCATTTT.

The chain combines TRBV19 with TRBJ1-2; 11 bases line up with TRBD1. Germline V gene sequence: CDR1 LNHDA, CDR2 SQIVND (reference sequence). CDR3 length equals 15 residues. With V trimmed by 3 bases and J by 4 bases, 4 bases remained unmatched. CDR3 in amino acids: CASSIGTGGFYGYTF. In nucleotides, the CDR3 is TGTGCCAGTAGTATCGGGACAGGGGGTTTCTATGGCTACACCTTC.

Worth noting for this clone: The same CDR3 can be traced to other DNA sequences in this sample. This chain uses TRBV5-1 with TRBJ1-1; the D gene is possibly TRBD1 (6 bases). Trimming took off 2 bases at V and 4 bases at J, with 12 bases between the two ends. Germline V gene data show CDR1 as SGHRS and CDR2 as YFSETQ. The CDR3 loop spans 14 amino acids. In DNA form, the CDR3 reads TGCGCCAGCAGCTTACAGGGTGCGGGCACTGAAGCTTTCTTT. The encoded protein is CASSLQGAGTEAFF.

V is TRBV3-1 (or the pseudogene TRBV3-2) and J is TRBJ1-3, with TRBD1 matching 7 bases. V trimming: 3 bases; J trimming: 0 bases; junction bases outside the gene matches: 2. The CDR3 length is 15 residues. CDR1 LGHDT and CDR2 YNNKEL come from the germline V gene (reference sequence). CDR3 sequence: CASSQTGSSGNTIYF. The CDR3 nucleotides are TGTGCCAGCAGCCAGACAGGGAGCTCTGGAAACACCATATATTTT.

The chain recombines TRBV5-1 with TRBJ2-1; TRBD2 matches 12 bases. Germline V gene sequence: CDR1 SGHRS, CDR2 YFSETQ. J was trimmed by 7 bases and V by 4 bases; bases with no gene match: 15. There are 18 residues in the CDR3. In DNA, the CDR3 is TGCGCCAGCAGCCCGGTGGGCAGCTTGGGACTAGCGGGTAATGAGCAGTTCTTC. Its protein is CASSPVGSLGLAGNEQFF.

The CDR3 coding sequence is TGCGCCAGCAGCGCCCGGACAGGGGAAACCAAGACCCAGTACTTC. Its translation: CASSARTGETKTQYF. V is TRBV5-1 and J is TRBJ2-5; 9 bases are shared with TRBD1. This CDR3 region has 15 residues. Germline trimming cut 4 bases from V and 6 bases from J; bases unmatched to any gene: 10. Germline V CDR1 and CDR2: SGHRS, YFSETQ.

CDR3 nucleotides: TGTGCCAGCAGTCCTCCCGGGTCACGGACTGAAGCTTTCTTT. Encoded protein: CASSPPGSRTEAFF. The chain is built from TRBV25-1 and TRBJ1-1; D gene uncertain. CDR3 length: 14 residues. Germline values: CDR1 MGHDK, CDR2 SYGVNS. V was shortened by 5 bases and J by 5 bases, with 15 bases between the two germline ends. Drawing the rest from reference TRBV25-1 and TRBJ1-1, the complete variable domain is EADIYQTPRYLVIGTGKKITLECSQTMGHDKMYWYQQDPGMELHLIHYSYGVNSTEKGDLSSESTVSRIRTEHFPLTLESARPSHTSQYLCASSPPGSRTEAFFGQGTRLTVV.

The chain recombines TRBV7-9 with TRBJ1-6; 7 bases are shared with TRBD1. The CDR3 consists of 14 residues. The germline V gene encodes CDR1 SEHNR and CDR2 FQNEAQ (reference sequence). Trimming removed 3 bases from V and 6 bases from J; junction bases left unmatched: 2. The CDR3 protein is CASSLGQSNSPLHF. CDR3 nucleotides: TGTGCCAGCAGCTTGGGACAGAGTAATTCACCCCTCCACTTT. The whole variable domain, remainder taken from reference TRBV7-9 and TRBJ1-6, is DTGVSQNPRHKITKRGQNVTFRCDPISEHNRLYWYRQTLGQGPEFLTYFQNEAQLEKSRLLSDRFSAERPKGSFSTLEIQRTEQGDSAMYLCASSLGQSNSPLHFGNGTRLTVT.

The table lists this clone with a few counts. This rearrangement joins TRBV30 to TRBJ1-2; D ambiguous. With 0 bases removed from V and 1 base from J, the gap between germline ends came to 15 bases. The CDR3 totals 16 residues. Germline V gene lookup returns CDR1 GTSNPN and CDR2 SVGIG (reference sequence). The CDR3 nucleotides read TGTGCCTGGAGTGTATCCAGGTCTGGGCGTAACTATGGCTACACCTTC. This encodes CAWSVSRSGRNYGYTF.

V and J are TRBV5-4 and TRBJ1-1, with 8 bases matching TRBD1. Germline V gives CDR1 SGHNT, CDR2 YYREEE (reference sequence). CDR3 length equals 15 residues. Trimming removed 1 base from V and 6 bases from J; junction bases left unmatched: 8. CDR3 nucleotide sequence: TGTGCCAGCAGCTTGCCAGGGGGCCCGTTGGCTGAAGCTTTCTTT. Protein sequence: CASSLPGGPLAEAFF.

The genes are TRBV6-1 and TRBJ1-5; D call uncertain. From germline, CDR1 is MNHNS and CDR2 SASEGT. Trimming cost V 3 bases and J 2 bases, with 5 bases left between them. The CDR3 length is 13 residues. CDR3 nucleotide sequence: TGTGCCAGCAGTGACCGAGGCAATCAGCCCCAGCATTTT. This encodes CASSDRGNQPQHF.

The rearrangement links TRBV9 to TRBJ1-6; TRBD1 matches at 9 bases. Germline lookup yields CDR1 SGDLS and CDR2 YYNGEE. The V gene end was trimmed by 4 bases and the J gene end by 7 bases; junction bases not matched to a gene: 6. This CDR3 is 15 amino acids long. CDR3 region: CASSLGTGKNSPLHF. The CDR3 region has the DNA TGTGCCAGCAGCCTCGGGACAGGGAAAAATTCACCCCTCCACTTT.